The rows below give T cell receptor beta chains drawn from one sample of a study of shared clonotypes between healthy human individuals. Generated by immunoSEQ multiplex PCR, the TCRdb table keeps only in-frame clones and is missing some. This repertoire shows a few million clones, about nine tenths found once; its top ten account for 0.3% to 0.45%. The sample was naive CD4+ T cells from PBMCs. All receptors come from a man between 18 and 29 years old in good health. Some clones in this sample may be carry-over from other donors' samples. Each CDR3 is given with its conserved first and last residue. A D gene is named only where the DNA matches it firmly. Clone size appears in some rows only: once, few, many, or a class for an expanded clone.

D gene: TRBD1
J gene: TRBJ2-7
V gene: TRBV5-1
clone size: -
CDR3 protein: CASSRGGTSYEQYF
CDR3 DNA: TGCGCCAGCAGCAGAGGGGGCACCTCCTACGAGCAGTACTTC

D gene: -
J gene: TRBJ2-3
V gene: TRBV5-1
clone size: -
CDR3 protein: CASSGGTETQYF
CDR3 DNA: TGCGCCAGCAGCGGCGGGACAGAAACGCAGTATTTT

D gene: TRBD1
J gene: TRBJ2-2
V gene: TRBV7-7
clone size: -
CDR3 protein: CASSPDRVVSGELFF
CDR3 DNA: TGTGCCAGCAGCCCGGACAGGGTGGTTTCCGGGGAGCTGTTTTTT

D gene: -
J gene: TRBJ2-2
V gene: TRBV18
clone size: -
CDR3 protein: CASPTSGTPNTGELFF
CDR3 DNA: TGTGCCAGCCCGACGAGTGGGACACCGAACACCGGGGAGCTGTTTTTT

D gene: -
J gene: TRBJ1-2
V gene: TRBV4-2
clone size: once
CDR3 protein: CASSQGGSYGYTF
CDR3 DNA: TGTGCCAGCAGCCAAGGAGGGTCCTATGGCTACACCTTC

D gene: -
J gene: TRBJ1-2
V gene: TRBV6-6
clone size: -
CDR3 protein: CASSPGGDYGYTF
CDR3 DNA: TGTGCCAGCAGCCCTGGAGGAGACTATGGCTACACCTTC

D gene: -
J gene: TRBJ1-4
V gene: TRBV29-1
clone size: once
CDR3 protein: CSVGGDREKLFF
CDR3 DNA: TGCAGCGTTGGGGGGGATCGGGAAAAACTGTTTTTT

D gene: -
J gene: TRBJ2-3
V gene: TRBV6-6
clone size: -
CDR3 protein: CASREIVTDTQYF
CDR3 DNA: TGTGCCAGCAGGGAGATTGTCACAGATACGCAGTATTTT

D gene: -
J gene: TRBJ2-7
V gene: TRBV19
clone size: -
CDR3 protein: CASTPGGDNYEQYF
CDR3 DNA: TGTGCCAGTACACCAGGCGGGGATAACTACGAGCAGTACTTC

D gene: -
J gene: TRBJ2-1
V gene: TRBV7-3
clone size: -
CDR3 protein: CASSAQIFNEQFF
CDR3 DNA: TGTGCCAGCAGCGCGCAGATATTCAATGAGCAGTTCTTC

D gene: -
J gene: TRBJ1-2
V gene: TRBV2
clone size: -
CDR3 protein: CASRETEANYGYTF
CDR3 DNA: TGTGCCAGCAGGGAGACAGAAGCTAACTATGGCTACACCTTC

D gene: -
J gene: TRBJ2-1
V gene: TRBV6-1
clone size: -
CDR3 protein: CASRAQGSTFRFF
CDR3 DNA: TGTGCCAGTAGGGCACAGGGTAGTACTTTTCGGTTCTTC

D gene: TRBD2
J gene: TRBJ2-7
V gene: TRBV2
clone size: -
CDR3 protein: CASRIAGGSYEQYF
CDR3 DNA: TGTGCCAGCAGAATAGCGGGGGGCTCCTACGAGCAGTACTTC

D gene: -
J gene: TRBJ2-3
V gene: TRBV9
clone size: -
CDR3 protein: CASSVGGRSTDTQYF
CDR3 DNA: TGTGCCAGCAGCGTAGGAGGGAGGAGCACAGATACGCAGTATTTT

D gene: TRBD2
J gene: TRBJ2-1
V gene: TRBV28
clone size: -
CDR3 protein: CASSSGSWNDEQFF
CDR3 DNA: TGTGCCAGCAGCAGCGGGAGTTGGAACGATGAGCAGTTCTTC

D gene: -
J gene: TRBJ2-2
V gene: TRBV4-3
clone size: -
CDR3 protein: CASSYYTRSAGELFF
CDR3 DNA: TGCGCCAGCAGCTACTACACTAGGAGCGCCGGGGAGCTGTTTTTT

D gene: -
J gene: TRBJ2-7
V gene: TRBV6-1
clone size: -
CDR3 protein: CASSEAVGRYEQYF
CDR3 DNA: TGTGCCAGCAGTGAAGCAGTGGGGAGATACGAGCAGTACTTC

D gene: TRBD2
J gene: TRBJ2-1
V gene: TRBV28
clone size: -
CDR3 protein: CASSLTGTTKNEQFF
CDR3 DNA: TGTGCCAGCAGTTTAACCGGGACTACTAAAAATGAGCAGTTCTTC

D gene: -
J gene: TRBJ2-1
V gene: TRBV7-2
clone size: -
CDR3 protein: CASSPEVVDGANEQFF
CDR3 DNA: TGTGCCAGCAGCCCCGAAGTAGTTGATGGCGCCAATGAGCAGTTCTTC

D gene: TRBD2
J gene: TRBJ2-1
V gene: TRBV9
clone size: -
CDR3 protein: CASSVGGLENEQFF
CDR3 DNA: TGTGCCAGCAGCGTAGGGGGACTAGAAAATGAGCAGTTCTTC

D gene: -
J gene: TRBJ1-1
V gene: TRBV28
clone size: -
CDR3 protein: CASSLRQSYTEAFF
CDR3 DNA: TGTGCCAGCAGTTTACGGCAGTCTTACACTGAAGCTTTCTTT

D gene: -
J gene: TRBJ1-2
V gene: TRBV7-9
clone size: -
CDR3 protein: CASSLAYGGYTF
CDR3 DNA: TGTGCCAGCAGCTTAGCCTACGGAGGCTACACCTTC

D gene: -
J gene: TRBJ1-3
V gene: TRBV11-2
clone size: -
CDR3 protein: CASTHNSGNTIYF
CDR3 DNA: TGTGCCAGCACACACAACTCTGGAAACACCATATATTTT

D gene: TRBD1
J gene: TRBJ2-7
V gene: TRBV5-8
clone size: -
CDR3 protein: CASSSRDRGYEQYF
CDR3 DNA: TGTGCCAGCAGCTCCCGGGACAGGGGCTACGAGCAGTACTTC

D gene: TRBD1
J gene: TRBJ2-1
V gene: TRBV7-9
clone size: -
CDR3 protein: CASSLVGDRGGEQFF
CDR3 DNA: TGTGCCAGCAGCTTAGTAGGGGACAGGGGAGGTGAGCAGTTCTTC

D gene: -
J gene: TRBJ2-7
V gene: TRBV23-1
clone size: once
CDR3 protein: CASSPIRDNDSYEQYF
CDR3 DNA: TGCGCCAGCAGTCCCATAAGGGACAATGACTCCTACGAGCAGTACTTC

D gene: -
J gene: TRBJ1-1
V gene: TRBV15
clone size: once
CDR3 protein: CATSRVLRGNTEAFF
CDR3 DNA: TGTGCCACCAGCAGAGTGTTACGGGGAAACACTGAAGCTTTCTTT

D gene: -
J gene: TRBJ1-1
V gene: TRBV19
clone size: -
CDR3 protein: CASSSGTGTSDPAFF
CDR3 DNA: TGTGCCAGTAGTTCGGGCACCGGGACAAGCGACCCAGCTTTCTTT

D gene: -
J gene: TRBJ2-2
V gene: TRBV2
clone size: -
CDR3 protein: CASRTATNTGELFF
CDR3 DNA: TGTGCCAGCCGGACAGCCACGAACACCGGGGAGCTGTTTTTT

D gene: -
J gene: TRBJ1-4
V gene: TRBV5-1
clone size: -
CDR3 protein: CASAPSGDREKLFF
CDR3 DNA: TGCGCCAGCGCGCCCTCAGGGGATCGTGAAAAACTGTTTTTT

D gene: -
J gene: TRBJ2-1
V gene: TRBV9
clone size: -
CDR3 protein: CASSVEVGVGYEQFF
CDR3 DNA: TGTGCCAGCAGCGTAGAAGTAGGGGTGGGCTATGAGCAGTTCTTC

D gene: TRBD2
J gene: TRBJ2-1
V gene: TRBV10-1
clone size: -
CDR3 protein: CASSELLAGRNEQFF
CDR3 DNA: TGCGCCAGCAGTGAGCTGCTAGCGGGAAGGAATGAGCAGTTCTTC

D gene: -
J gene: TRBJ1-2
V gene: TRBV7-7
clone size: -
CDR3 protein: CASSPLGAPNYGYTF
CDR3 DNA: TGTGCCAGCAGCCCCCTGGGGGCCCCTAACTATGGCTACACCTTC

D gene: TRBD1
J gene: TRBJ2-7
V gene: TRBV13
clone size: -
CDR3 protein: CASSPDRGDSYEQYF
CDR3 DNA: TGTGCCAGCAGCCCTGACAGGGGTGATTCCTACGAGCAGTACTTC

D gene: -
J gene: TRBJ1-4
V gene: TRBV6-5
clone size: -
CDR3 protein: CASSVNRWSEKLFF
CDR3 DNA: TGTGCCAGCAGTGTCAACAGGTGGTCCGAAAAACTGTTTTTT

D gene: -
J gene: TRBJ2-1
V gene: TRBV12-2
clone size: -
CDR3 protein: CASRLGQNNEQFF
CDR3 DNA: TGTGCAAGTCGCTTAGGACAAAACAATGAGCAGTTCTTC

D gene: -
J gene: TRBJ1-6
V gene: TRBV30
clone size: -
CDR3 protein: CAWSAHLAFSYNSPLHF
CDR3 DNA: TGTGCCTGGAGTGCCCACCTCGCCTTCTCCTATAATTCACCCCTCCACTTT

D gene: -
J gene: TRBJ2-7
V gene: TRBV2
clone size: -
CDR3 protein: CASKTGPPREQYF
CDR3 DNA: TGTGCCAGCAAGACGGGACCTCCAAGGGAGCAGTACTTC

D gene: -
J gene: TRBJ1-4
V gene: TRBV7-9
clone size: -
CDR3 protein: CASSLWGEKLFF
CDR3 DNA: TGTGCCAGCAGCTTATGGGGTGAAAAACTGTTTTTT

D gene: -
J gene: TRBJ2-1
V gene: TRBV19
clone size: -
CDR3 protein: CASSMDAGPRGRQFF
CDR3 DNA: TGTGCCAGTAGTATGGACGCGGGGCCTCGGGGACGACAGTTCTTC

D gene: -
J gene: TRBJ1-2
V gene: TRBV6-1
clone size: once
CDR3 protein: CASSETGTNYGYTF
CDR3 DNA: TGTGCCAGCAGTGAAACCGGGACTAACTATGGCTACACCTTC

D gene: -
J gene: TRBJ1-1
V gene: TRBV7-2
clone size: -
CDR3 protein: CASSLVGGGFTEAFF
CDR3 DNA: TGTGCCAGCAGCTTAGTAGGCGGCGGTTTCACTGAAGCTTTCTTT

D gene: -
J gene: TRBJ2-5
V gene: TRBV20-1
clone size: -
CDR3 protein: CSATTEGTQYF
CDR3 DNA: TGCAGTGCTACCACGGAAGGGACCCAGTACTTC

D gene: TRBD1
J gene: TRBJ2-7
V gene: TRBV6-5
clone size: -
CDR3 protein: CASSYADRREQYF
CDR3 DNA: TGTGCCAGCAGTTACGCGGACAGGCGTGAGCAGTACTTC

D gene: TRBD1
J gene: TRBJ2-5
V gene: TRBV11-2
clone size: -
CDR3 protein: CASSVRTGGPETQYF
CDR3 DNA: TGTGCCAGCAGCGTCAGGACAGGGGGCCCGGAGACCCAGTACTTC

D gene: -
J gene: TRBJ2-6
V gene: TRBV2
clone size: -
CDR3 protein: CASQGGSGANVLTF
CDR3 DNA: TGTGCCAGCCAGGGAGGTTCTGGGGCCAACGTCCTGACTTTC

D gene: -
J gene: TRBJ1-5
V gene: TRBV18
clone size: -
CDR3 protein: CASSMDNNQPQHF
CDR3 DNA: TGTGCCAGCTCAATGGACAATAATCAGCCCCAGCATTTT

D gene: -
J gene: TRBJ2-7
V gene: TRBV7-2
clone size: -
CDR3 protein: CASSLERNRYEQYF
CDR3 DNA: TGTGCCAGCAGCTTAGAGCGTAATCGCTACGAGCAGTACTTC

D gene: -
J gene: TRBJ2-2
V gene: TRBV19
clone size: -
CDR3 protein: CASSINRAGELFF
CDR3 DNA: TGTGCCAGTAGTATCAACAGGGCCGGGGAGCTGTTTTTT

D gene: -
J gene: TRBJ1-2
V gene: TRBV29-1
clone size: -
CDR3 protein: CSVNRQGNGYTF
CDR3 DNA: TGCAGCGTTAATAGGCAGGGGAACGGCTACACCTTC

D gene: -
J gene: TRBJ2-1
V gene: TRBV7-2
clone size: -
CDR3 protein: CASSERTADEQFF
CDR3 DNA: TGTGCCAGCAGCGAGAGGACCGCGGATGAGCAGTTCTTC

D gene: -
J gene: TRBJ2-7
V gene: TRBV19
clone size: -
CDR3 protein: CASMSGLYEQYF
CDR3 DNA: TGTGCCAGTATGTCAGGGCTCTACGAGCAGTACTTC

D gene: TRBD1
J gene: TRBJ2-7
V gene: TRBV7-9
clone size: once
CDR3 protein: CASSWGQGYYEQYF
CDR3 DNA: TGTGCCAGCAGCTGGGGACAGGGTTACTACGAGCAGTACTTC